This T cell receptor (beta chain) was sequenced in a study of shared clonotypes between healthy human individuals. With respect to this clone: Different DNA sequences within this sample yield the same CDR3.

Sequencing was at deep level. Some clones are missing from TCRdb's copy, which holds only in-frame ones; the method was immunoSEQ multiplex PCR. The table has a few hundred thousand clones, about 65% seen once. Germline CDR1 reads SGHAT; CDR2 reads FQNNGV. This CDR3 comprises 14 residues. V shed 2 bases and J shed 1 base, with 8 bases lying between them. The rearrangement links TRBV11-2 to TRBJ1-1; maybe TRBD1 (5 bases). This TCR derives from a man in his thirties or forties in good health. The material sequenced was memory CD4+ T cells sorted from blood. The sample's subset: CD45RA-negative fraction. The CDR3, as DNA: TGTGCCAGCAGCTTATCAGGGCCGAACACTGAAGCTTTCTTT. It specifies CASSLSGPNTEAFF.